Following are 8 T cell receptor beta chains from one sample sequenced in a study of beta chain features in type 1 diabetes. Study outcomes and limitations: All four CD4+ subsets of Type 1 diabetes patients contained TCRB CDR3s that were moderately but significantly shorter.

Their target antigens are unknown. All of the isolated RNA was reverse transcribed, so expressed TCRB transcripts were sequenced. Using immunoSEQ multiplex PCR, the repertoire was profiled, and TCRdb retains in-frame clones only, with some absent. The sample has tens of thousands of clones, about three fifths seen once. Sequenced material: stem cell memory CD4+ T cells from blood. Source of these receptors: a woman aged 25-40 years with type 1 diabetes.

V usage is TRBV18 and J usage is TRBJ1-1, with 7 bases aligning to TRBD1. V shed 3 bases and J 0 bases; nucleotides not matched to a gene: 7. The CDR3 runs 16 residues. CDR1 and CDR2 (germline): KGHSH, LQKENI. The DNA of the CDR3 is TGTGCCAGCTCACCCAACAGGGGAATGCTGAACACTGAAGCTTTCTTT. It encodes CASSPNRGMLNTEAFF.

As DNA, the CDR3 is TGTGCCAGCAGCTTAGAGACAGGGCGATCATACGAGCAGTACTTC. Translation: CASSLETGRSYEQYF. V and J are TRBV5-6 and TRBJ2-7; TRBD1 aligns across 7 bases. The germline V gene has CDR1 SGHDT and CDR2 YYEEEE. The CDR3 is made up of 15 amino acids. J was trimmed by 4 bases and V by 2 bases; bases with no gene match: 9. Using reference TRBV5-6 and TRBJ2-7 for the parts outside the CDR3, the full variable domain is DAGVTQSPTHLIKTRGQQVTLRCSPKSGHDTVSWYQQALGQGPQFIFQYYEEEERQRGNFPDRFSGHQFPNYSSELNVNALLLGDSALYLCASSLETGRSYEQYFGPGTRLTVT.

This chain uses TRBV5-1 with TRBJ2-3, with D unclear. CDR1 is SGHRS, CDR2 YFSETQ, per germline. The CDR3 runs to 17 residues. V lost 1 base to trimming and J lost 0 bases, with 15 bases between them. The CDR3 nucleotides are TGCGCCAGCAGCTTGCACGGTTACACGACTAGCACAGATACGCAGTATTTT. It is translated as CASSLHGYTTSTDTQYF.

The gene calls are TRBV28 and TRBJ2-6; D unresolved. The CDR3 is 13 residues long. CDR1 MDHEN and CDR2 SYDVKM come from the germline V gene. V gave up 7 bases and J gave up 0 bases, with 4 bases separating them. CDR3 in DNA: TGTGCCAGCATGAGCTCTGGGGCCAACGTCCTGACTTTC. Amino acid sequence: CASMSSGANVLTF.

The chain is built from TRBV7-9 and TRBJ1-1, with unresolved D. This CDR3 spans 14 amino acids. V dropped 0 bases and J dropped 8 bases, with 13 bases sitting between them. Germline V gives CDR1 SEHNR, CDR2 FQNEAQ (reference sequence). CDR3 DNA: TGTGCCAGCAGCTTAGCTGCCAACCGCCTAGAAGCTTTCTTT. Translated, it gives CASSLAANRLEAFF.

In DNA, the CDR3 is TGTGCCATCAGTGAGTCCGCCACAGCTCCCCAAGAGACCCAGTACTTC. The encoded protein is CAISESATAPQETQYF. V and J are TRBV10-3 and TRBJ2-5; D not certain. V lost 0 bases and J 1 base, leaving 12 bases between the germline ends. CDR1 and CDR2 from the germline V gene are ENHRY and SYGVKD. CDR3 length: 16 amino acids.

The rearrangement uses TRBV18 and TRBJ1-5; 7 positions agree with TRBD1. This CDR3 has 13 amino acids. CDR1 KGHSH and CDR2 LQKENI come from the germline V gene. The trim removed 5 bases at V and 7 bases at J, leaving 5 bases unmatched. The CDR3 nucleotides are TGTGCCAGCTCATCGGGACAGACACAGCCCCAGCATTTT. It is translated as CASSSGQTQPQHF. The variable domain in full, completed from reference TRBV18 and TRBJ1-5, reads NAGVMQNPRHLVRRRGQEARLRCSPMKGHSHVYWYRQLPEEGLKFMVYLQKENIIDESGMPKERFSAEFPKEGPSILRIQQVVRGDSAAYFCASSSGQTQPQHFGDGTRLSIL.

The chain recombines TRBV30 with TRBJ1-2; possible D gene TRBD1, 6 bases. Germline V gene lookup returns CDR1 GTSNPN and CDR2 SVGIG (reference sequence). CDR3 length: 14 residues. Trimming pared 0 bases from V and 7 bases from J, leaving 15 bases between. CDR3 loop: CAWSVQGGSGGYTF. The DNA of the CDR3 is TGTGCCTGGAGTGTACAGGGCGGTTCGGGTGGCTACACCTTC.